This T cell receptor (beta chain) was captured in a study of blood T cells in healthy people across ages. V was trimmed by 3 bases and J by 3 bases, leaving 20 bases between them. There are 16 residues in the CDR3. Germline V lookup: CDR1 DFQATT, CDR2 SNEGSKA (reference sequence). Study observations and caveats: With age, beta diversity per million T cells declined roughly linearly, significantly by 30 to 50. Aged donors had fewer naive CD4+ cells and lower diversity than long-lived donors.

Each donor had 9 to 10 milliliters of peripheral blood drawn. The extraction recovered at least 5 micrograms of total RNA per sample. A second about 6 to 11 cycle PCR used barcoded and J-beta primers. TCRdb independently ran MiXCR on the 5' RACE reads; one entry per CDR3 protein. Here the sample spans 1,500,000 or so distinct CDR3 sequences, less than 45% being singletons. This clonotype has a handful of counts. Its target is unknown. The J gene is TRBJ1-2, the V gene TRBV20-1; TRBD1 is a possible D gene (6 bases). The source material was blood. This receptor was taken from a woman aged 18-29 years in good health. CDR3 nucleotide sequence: TGCAGTGCTAGGGGTCCCAGCAGGGGAAAAGACTATGGCTACACCTTC. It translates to CSARGPSRGKDYGYTF.